These T cell receptor beta chains were read from a single sample in a study of T cells after yellow fever vaccination. TCRdb re-called the 5' RACE reads through MiXCR, storing one row per CDR3 protein. The sample carries around 230,000 distinct CDR3 sequences, more than 6.5% recorded once. The sequences come from CD4+ T cells sorted from PBMCs, collected on the day of the yellow fever booster vaccination. The receptors shown here come from a man between 25 and 39 years old who received the YFV17D yellow fever vaccine. Each CDR3 is given with its conserved first and last residue. A D gene is named only where the DNA matches it firmly. For some rows the clone size is stated as once, few or many, or as a class when expanded; others skip it.

d_call | j_call | clone_size | v_call | cdr3_aa | cdr3_nt
. | TRBJ2-3 | few | TRBV5-1 | CASSPQTGSTDTQYF | TGCGCCAGCAGCCCCCAGACAGGAAGCACAGATACGCAGTATTTT
TRBD1 | TRBJ1-2 | many | TRBV2 | CASSEEQGLGYGYTF | TGTGCCAGCAGTGAAGAACAGGGGTTAGGGTATGGCTACACCTTC
TRBD2 | TRBJ2-1 | . | TRBV20-1 | CSAVNSGSVRNEQFF | TGCAGTGCTGTTAATAGCGGGAGTGTGAGGAATGAGCAGTTCTTC
. | TRBJ2-1 | few | TRBV25-1 | CASSGILLLNEQFF | TGTGCCAGCAGTGGCATTCTCCTCCTCAATGAGCAGTTCTTC
TRBD2 | TRBJ2-1 | few | TRBV4-1 | CASSQVNLGLAENEQFF | TGCGCCAGCAGCCAAGTTAATTTAGGACTAGCTGAAAATGAGCAGTTCTTC
. | TRBJ2-5 | few | TRBV5-1 | CASNLDSWQETQYF | TGCGCCAGCAACCTGGACTCATGGCAAGAGACCCAGTACTTC
. | TRBJ2-1 | . | TRBV19 | CASKGGLNEQFF | TGTGCCAGTAAAGGCGGGCTAAATGAGCAGTTCTTC
TRBD2 | TRBJ2-2 | few | TRBV7-9 | CASRDLSGRLAGELFF | TGTGCCAGCAGGGATTTGAGCGGGAGGCTGGCCGGGGAGCTGTTTTTT
. | TRBJ2-5 | . | TRBV24-1 | CATSDLGSGETQYF | TGTGCCACCAGTGATTTAGGCTCGGGTGAGACCCAGTACTTC
. | TRBJ2-3 | many | TRBV12-3/TRBV12-4 | CASSLRETSTDTQYF | TGTGCCAGCAGTTTAAGAGAAACAAGCACAGATACGCAGTATTTT
. | TRBJ2-7 | . | TRBV2 | CASGGRPRGNYEQYF | TGTGCCAGCGGGGGTAGGCCGAGGGGGAACTACGAGCAGTACTTC
TRBD1 | TRBJ2-4 | few | TRBV11-2 | CASSDSGQRGNIQYF | TGTGCCAGCAGCGACTCGGGACAGCGCGGAAACATTCAGTACTTC
. | TRBJ2-3 | few | TRBV7-2 | CASSLGLAVGPDTQYF | TGTGCCAGCAGCTTAGGGCTAGCCGTCGGGCCAGATACGCAGTATTTT
. | TRBJ2-7 | few | TRBV29-1 | CSLHYEQYF | TGCAGCTTGCACTACGAGCAGTACTTC
TRBD1 | TRBJ1-2 | many | TRBV20-1 | CSAREGQLNYGYTF | TGCAGTGCTAGAGAGGGACAGCTAAACTATGGCTACACCTTC
TRBD2 | TRBJ2-2 | . | TRBV4-2 | CASSQGGLAGYTGELFF | TGTGCCAGCAGCCAAGGGGGACTAGCGGGATACACCGGGGAGCTGTTTTTT
TRBD1 | TRBJ1-1 | . | TRBV6-5 | CASRYNRGGNTEAFF | TGTGCCAGCCGGTATAACAGGGGTGGGAACACTGAAGCTTTCTTT
. | TRBJ2-7 | . | TRBV19 | CASSVRPYEQYF | TGTGCCAGTAGTGTAAGGCCCTACGAGCAGTACTTC
. | TRBJ1-3 | many | TRBV7-2 | CASSLVGSGNTIYF | TGTGCCAGCAGCTTAGTAGGTTCTGGAAACACCATATATTTT
. | TRBJ1-3 | few | TRBV29-1 | CSGSIGGASGNTIYF | TGCAGCGGCAGTATAGGAGGTGCCTCTGGAAACACCATATATTTT
TRBD1 | TRBJ2-7 | few | TRBV3-1 | CASSETGGSYEQYF | TGTGCCAGCAGCGAGACAGGGGGGTCCTACGAGCAGTACTTC
TRBD2 | TRBJ2-7 | many | TRBV5-6 | CASRGRTSFHEQYF | TGTGCCAGCAGGGGCCGGACTAGTTTCCACGAGCAGTACTTC
TRBD2 | TRBJ2-3 | few | TRBV6-2/TRBV6-3 | CASRRDYADTQYF | TGTGCCAGCAGAAGGGACTACGCAGATACGCAGTATTTT
. | TRBJ2-5 | few | TRBV7-2 | CASSLIGQETQYF | TGTGCCAGCAGCTTAATTGGGCAAGAGACCCAGTACTTC
. | TRBJ2-3 | . | TRBV20-1 | CSASTQAHTQYF | TGCAGTGCTAGTACCCAGGCCCATACGCAGTATTTT
. | TRBJ2-7 | many | TRBV10-1 | CASSSALPPDEQYF | TGCGCCAGCAGTTCGGCCCTCCCCCCGGACGAGCAGTACTTC
TRBD2 | TRBJ2-7 | few | TRBV19 | CASSKASGIYEQYF | TGTGCCAGTAGTAAGGCTAGCGGGATCTACGAGCAGTACTTC
TRBD2 | TRBJ2-1 | many | TRBV5-1 | CASSLELAETNEQFF | TGCGCCAGCAGCTTGGAACTAGCGGAGACCAATGAGCAGTTCTTC
. | TRBJ1-1 | many | TRBV11-2 | CASTLGGIVNTEAFF | TGTGCCAGCACCCTAGGCGGCATAGTCAACACTGAAGCTTTCTTT
. | TRBJ2-1 | many | TRBV4-1 | CASSQRLDVNEQFF | TGCGCCAGCAGCCAACGACTGGACGTCAATGAGCAGTTCTTC
. | TRBJ2-7 | . | TRBV5-1 | CASSLDAFSYEQYF | TGCGCCAGCAGCTTGGACGCGTTCTCCTACGAGCAGTACTTC
. | TRBJ1-1 | many | TRBV18 | CASSPWGSYGEAFF | TGTGCCAGCTCACCGTGGGGATCTTACGGTGAAGCTTTCTTT
. | TRBJ2-1 | many | TRBV2 | CASTGMSSYNEQFF | TGTGCCAGCACCGGGATGAGCTCCTACAATGAGCAGTTCTTC
. | TRBJ2-1 | many | TRBV7-8 | CASSLRLGGYNEQFF | TGTGCCAGCAGCCTCAGACTAGGAGGCTACAATGAGCAGTTCTTC
TRBD2 | TRBJ2-7 | . | TRBV29-1 | CSVDPPAGGVYEQYF | TGCAGCGTTGACCCCCCCGCGGGAGGGGTATACGAGCAGTACTTC
. | TRBJ2-5 | many | TRBV3-1 | CASSQQSGPSIQETQYF | TGTGCCAGCAGCCAACAGTCTGGACCCTCGATCCAAGAGACCCAGTACTTC
. | TRBJ1-1 | . | TRBV11-2 | CASSLDLYLNTEAFF | TGTGCCAGCAGCTTAGATCTCTACCTGAACACTGAAGCTTTCTTT
. | TRBJ2-2 | many | TRBV5-1 | CATSNTGELFF | TGCGCCACCTCCAACACCGGGGAGCTGTTTTTT
TRBD2 | TRBJ2-3 | many | TRBV11-2 | CASSRIPGRLAASDTQYF | TGTGCCAGCAGCCGTATCCCCGGGAGACTAGCGGCGTCAGATACGCAGTATTTT
TRBD1 | TRBJ2-1 | few | TRBV11-1 | CASSLEVSWDRGRNEQFF | TGTGCCAGCAGCTTAGAGGTTTCGTGGGACAGGGGGCGAAATGAGCAGTTCTTC
. | TRBJ2-7 | many | TRBV9 | CASSRYPGAYEQYF | TGTGCCAGCAGCCGCTACCCAGGGGCCTACGAGCAGTACTTC
. | TRBJ2-3 | few | TRBV29-1 | CSAALSGTTDTQYF | TGCAGCGCCGCGTTGAGCGGCACCACAGATACGCAGTATTTT
. | TRBJ2-1 | . | TRBV6-5 | CASSSRYEQFF | TGTGCCAGCAGCTCTAGGTATGAGCAGTTCTTC
. | TRBJ2-1 | . | TRBV4-3 | CASSQDVSNEQFF | TGCGCCAGCAGCCAAGATGTTTCCAATGAGCAGTTCTTC
. | TRBJ2-1 | few | TRBV12-5 | CASGPPNPSGTYNEQFF | TGTGCTAGTGGCCCGCCCAATCCTTCCGGCACCTACAATGAGCAGTTCTTC
. | TRBJ1-2 | few | TRBV29-1 | CSVGLDTYYGYTF | TGCAGCGTTGGCCTAGACACCTACTATGGCTACACCTTC
TRBD1 | TRBJ2-7 | . | TRBV29-1 | CSVAWTGNTYEQYF | TGCAGCGTTGCGTGGACAGGGAACACCTACGAGCAGTACTTC
. | TRBJ2-3 | many | TRBV7-2 | CASSRRRGGTDTQYF | TGTGCCAGCAGCCGCCGCAGGGGCGGCACAGATACGCAGTATTTT
. | TRBJ1-4 | many | TRBV27 | CASSRGTNEKLFF | TGTGCCAGCTCGAGAGGGACTAATGAAAAACTGTTTTTT
. | TRBJ1-1 | few | TRBV19 | CATRMGGKATEAFF | TGTGCCACCCGTATGGGGGGGAAGGCCACTGAAGCTTTCTTT
TRBD2 | TRBJ2-2 | few | TRBV5-1 | CASSLGLASREELTGELFF | TGCGCCAGCAGCTTGGGGCTTGCCTCGCGGGAGGAACTCACCGGGGAGCTGTTTTTT
. | TRBJ2-5 | many | TRBV20-1 | CSAPPQSTGEETQYF | TGCAGTGCTCCCCCACAAAGTACTGGTGAAGAGACCCAGTACTTC
TRBD2 | TRBJ2-3 | many | TRBV6-5 | CASSYSASGGNTDTQYF | TGTGCCAGCAGTTACTCTGCCAGCGGGGGGAACACAGATACGCAGTATTTT
TRBD2 | TRBJ2-5 | many | TRBV7-6 | CASSGASGLWKTQYF | TGTGCCAGCAGCGGGGCTAGCGGGCTATGGAAGACCCAGTACTTC
. | TRBJ2-7 | . | TRBV7-2 | CASSSNGGEQYF | TGTGCCAGCAGCTCAAACGGTGGCGAGCAGTACTTC
TRBD2 | TRBJ2-1 | few | TRBV12-3/TRBV12-4 | CASSRLAASSYNEQFF | TGTGCCAGCAGCCGACTAGCAGCTAGCTCCTACAATGAGCAGTTCTTC